A selection of T cell receptor beta chains follows, all from one sample in a study of cytomegalovirus exposure and HLA in healthy donors. Only in-frame clones appear in the TCRdb table, and some are missing; sequencing was by immunoSEQ multiplex PCR. The top ten clones hold approximately 1% of a sample with some 200,000 clones, 80% to 90% of them seen once. The sequencing sample was made of PBMCs. The receptors originated from a woman in her late teens or twenties in good health and CMV-seronegative. The CDR3 runs from the conserved cysteine through the conserved F or W. D genes are given only for firm matches.

>TRBJ2-5|TRBV11-2|-
TGTGCCAGCACCTACAGGGAGAACCAAGAGACCCAGTACTTC
CASTYRENQETQYF
>TRBJ1-2|TRBV11-2|-
TGTGCCAGCAGCTTAGGGACAGCGGTCGGCTACACCTTC
CASSLGTAVGYTF
>TRBJ2-7|TRBV27|-
TGTGCCAGCAGCCCGGACAGCTACTCCTACGAGCAGTACTTC
CASSPDSYSYEQYF
>TRBJ1-5|TRBV27|-
TGTGCCAGCAGTTTAGGGCAGGGGCGTCAGCCCCAGCATTTT
CASSLGQGRQPQHF
>TRBJ1-1|TRBV29-1|-
TGCAGCGTTGAATCGGAGAGAGTTGAAGCTTTCTTT
CSVESERVEAFF
>TRBJ2-3|TRBV6-4|TRBD2
TGTGCCAGCAGTGCGAGAGCGGGGGGCACAGATACGCAGTATTTT
CASSARAGGTDTQYF
>TRBJ1-2|TRBV2|TRBD1
TGTGCCAGCAGTGATTTTGGGACAGGGTTTTGGTACGGCTACACCTTC
CASSDFGTGFWYGYTF
>TRBJ2-1|TRBV18|-
TGTGCCAGCTCACTCGCTAGGAATGAGCAGTTCTTC
CASSLARNEQFF
>TRBJ2-7|TRBV28|-
TGTGCCAGCAGTAGAGATCCCATTTCCTACGAGCAGTACTTC
CASSRDPISYEQYF
>TRBJ1-5|TRBV27|TRBD1
TGTGCCAGCAGTTTCTTAGGGGGCCCTGATCAGCCCCAGCATTTT
CASSFLGGPDQPQHF
>TRBJ1-1|TRBV19|TRBD1
TGTGCCAGTAGTTTTGAATCCGGGACAGAGAACACTGAAGCTTTCTTT
CASSFESGTENTEAFF
>TRBJ1-4|TRBV7-9|-
TGTGCCAGCAGCGCACAGGGTTATAATGAAAAACTGTTTTTT
CASSAQGYNEKLFF